The source of this T cell receptor beta chain is a study of T cell repertoires in cytomegalovirus infection (dated by TCRdb to the late 2010s). Study-level background: Because public TCR beta signatures pointed to carriage of CMV infection together with the matching HLA type, the HLA type of each donor mattered for the analysis.

About this clonotype: Its binding antigen is unknown. No much larger clone exists at a distance of one base, and base qualities are not known.

Instrument on record: Illumina HiSeq 1500. TCRdb itself trimmed the public reads at Q25 with fastp, ran MiXCR and retained productive beta chains. Each entry merges the rows of one CDR3 protein and shows their most common DNA and genes. The sample includes approximately 700,000 distinct CDR3 sequences, with approximately 40% observed a single time. Around 3% of the sample rests with the top ten. The paper's findings and limits, for the study overall: In both this cohort and an independent roughly 330-donor cohort, the cumulative frequency of public TCR beta family members distinguished carriers of CMV infection plus the relevant HLA type. The ex vivo response was dominated by HLA-C-restricted CMV-specific TCR beta clonotypes, which also provided the single most frequent clonotype in two of eight donors.

From its cysteine to its phenylalanine, the CDR3 spans 14 amino acids. Only the CDR3 DNA stays, 42 bases, in frame from base 1. V lost 0 bases and J lost 3 bases; the stretch between them is 9 bases long. Sequencing was carried out using PBMCs. This TCR came from a human donor in good health (CMV status not recorded). Some clones in this sample may be carry-over from other donors' samples. The chain links TRBV12-3 or TRBV12-4 with TRBJ2-7; confidence is insufficient to name the D gene. The CDR3 has the sequence CASSLALGRYEQYF. The nucleotides read TGTGCCAGCAGTTTAGCGCTCGGACGCTACGAGCAGTACTTC.